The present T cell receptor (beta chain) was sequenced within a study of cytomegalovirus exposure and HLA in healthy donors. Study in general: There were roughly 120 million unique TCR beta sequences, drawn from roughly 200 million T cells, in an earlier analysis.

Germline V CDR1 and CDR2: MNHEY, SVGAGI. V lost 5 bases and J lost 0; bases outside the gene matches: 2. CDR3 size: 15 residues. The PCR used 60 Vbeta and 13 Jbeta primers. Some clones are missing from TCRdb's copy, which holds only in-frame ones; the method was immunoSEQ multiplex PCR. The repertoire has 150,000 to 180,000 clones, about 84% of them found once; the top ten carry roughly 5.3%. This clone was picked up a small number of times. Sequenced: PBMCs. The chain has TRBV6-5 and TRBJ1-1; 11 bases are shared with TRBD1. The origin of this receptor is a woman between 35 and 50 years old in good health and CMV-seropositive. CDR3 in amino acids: CASSRDRGMNTEAFF. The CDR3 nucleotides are TGTGCCAGCAGTAGGGACAGGGGGATGAACACTGAAGCTTTCTTT.